This TCR beta chain was sequenced for a study of graft-versus-host responses after intestinal transplantation. The data were produced by immunoSEQ multiplex PCR, yet TCRdb's version contains in-frame clones alone and is incomplete. The sample has about 12,000 clones; over 85% are singletons. Sequenced material: PBMCs, taken around 3.5 months after intestinal transplant. The origin of this receptor is a human patient who received an intestinal transplant, so some T cells may come from the graft donor.

CDR3 sequence reads: CASSLPGPSNTQYF. CDR3 sequence (DNA): TGTGCCAGCAGTTTACCCGGACCCTCAAATACGCAGTATTTT. V and J are TRBV27 and TRBJ2-3; D unclear. This CDR3 has 14 residues. Germline CDR1 MNHEY, CDR2 SMNVEV (reference sequence). V shed 2 bases and J shed 7 bases, with 13 bases lying between them.